One sample yielded the 4 T cell receptor beta chains listed below, sequenced in a study of T-cell memory formation after mild COVID-19. TCRdb processed the 5' RACE reads anew with MiXCR; each CDR3 protein has one entry. The table lists approximately 450,000 distinct CDR3 sequences, about 18% of them singletons, with approximately 13% in the top ten. Material: PBMCs or a T cell subset sorted from them (not recorded which). Source of these receptors: an adult woman who had mild COVID-19 (a few samples of this study predate the infection). Cell type and time point are not known.

Only a few counts were recorded for this clonotype. This chain joins TRBV3-1 and TRBJ2-5; the D gene is possibly TRBD2 (5 bases). The CDR3 loop spans 15 amino acids. V lost 5 bases and J lost 0, with 13 bases in between. Germline V gene lookup returns CDR1 LGHDT and CDR2 YNNKEL (reference sequence). CDR3 protein: CASSTSDWDQETQYF. CDR3 sequence (DNA): TGTGCCAGCAGCACATCGGACTGGGACCAAGAGACCCAGTACTTC.

J is TRBJ2-1 and V is TRBV2; weak D call: TRBD2 (6 bases). The CDR3 runs to 16 residues. Per the germline V gene, CDR1 is SNHLY and CDR2 is FYNNEI. The germline V and J ends were trimmed by 2 bases and 9 bases, with 20 bases remaining between them. The CDR3: CASSEWIAQAGGEQFF. CDR3 nucleotides: TGTGCCAGCAGTGAATGGATAGCGCAGGCCGGGGGTGAGCAGTTCTTC.

This chain joins TRBV7-6 and TRBJ2-7, with D perhaps given as TRBD1 or TRBD2 (5 bases each). Trimming pared 2 bases from V and 3 bases from J, leaving 23 bases between. Germline V gene data show CDR1 as SGHVS and CDR2 as FNYEAQ. The CDR3 contains 18 residues. The CDR3 region is CASSLTPPSQGAYYEQYF. CDR3 DNA: TGTGCCAGCAGCTTAACCCCTCCTAGCCAGGGAGCGTACTACGAGCAGTACTTC.

The V and J genes are TRBV3-1 and TRBJ1-3; D is unresolved. V was trimmed by 2 bases and J by 0 bases, leaving 8 bases between them. Germline V gene sequence: CDR1 LGHDT, CDR2 YNNKEL (reference sequence). The length of the CDR3 is 15 residues. CDR3 amino acids: CASSQRAVSGNTIYF. As DNA, the CDR3 is TGTGCCAGCAGCCAAAGGGCAGTCTCTGGAAACACCATATATTTT.